This TCR beta chain came from a study of metastatic and nonmetastatic thyroid tumors. Using MiXCR, TCRdb re-called clones from the PCR reads. The sample holds approximately 7,000 clones, under 45% seen once. The CDR3 has 14 residues. Trimming shortened V by 1 base and J by 2 bases, and 10 bases separated the two germline ends. The germline gives CDR1 DFQATT, CDR2 SNEGSKA (reference sequence). Thyroid surgery was performed in patients who had received no treatment beforehand. The receptor was derived from a female donor with papillary thyroid cancer or a benign thyroid nodule (not recorded which). Some clones in this sample may be carry-over from other donors' samples. Sequenced sample: tumor tissue. The gene calls are TRBV20-1 and TRBJ2-3; unclear D gene. The CDR3 sequence: CSARVLADTDTQYF. Written as DNA, the CDR3 is TGCAGTGCTAGAGTTTTGGCAGACACAGATACGCAGTATTTT.